The 32 T cell receptor beta chains below were found in one sample sequenced in a study of response to subunit inactivated influenza vaccine. From the RT-PCR reads, TCRdb called clonotypes with MiXCR, one entry per CDR3 protein. The sample lists roughly 790,000 distinct CDR3 sequences, 21% occurring once. The material was PBMCs from blood, obtained 4 to 6 days after vaccination. The receptors stem from a man aged 45 to 65 who received an inactivated influenza vaccine.

The chain couples TRBV4-3 to TRBJ2-3; tentatively, D is TRBD1 (6 bases). The CDR3 covers 15 residues. V gave up 4 bases and J gave up 1 base, with 12 bases separating them. The germline gives CDR1 LGHNA, CDR2 YSLEER. The CDR3 sequence is CASSLTGSRTDTQYF. Here the CDR3 DNA reads TGCGCCAGCAGCCTAACAGGGAGTCGCACAGATACGCAGTATTTT.

The rearrangement joins TRBV7-2 to TRBJ2-7; D uncertain. The ends were cut back, 6 bases at V and 2 bases at J, with 11 bases in the middle. CDR3 size: 13 residues. Germline V gene data show CDR1 as SGHTA and CDR2 as FQGNSA. The CDR3 protein is CASRMDGTYEQYF. In DNA form, the CDR3 reads TGTGCCAGCAGGATGGACGGAACCTACGAGCAGTACTTC.

This chain connects TRBV19 to TRBJ2-7, with TRBD1 as a possible D gene (6 bases). From germline, CDR1 is LNHDA and CDR2 SQIVND (reference sequence). V lost 5 bases, J lost 6 bases, and 14 bases lay in between. The CDR3 totals 13 residues. CDR3 coding DNA: TGTGCCAGTAGTCTGACAGGTTCGGGCGAGCAGTACTTC. This translates into CASSLTGSGEQYF.

The V gene is TRBV4-1, the J gene TRBJ1-1; D may be TRBD1 (6 bases). The CDR3 extends over 13 amino acids. Trimming took 2 bases from V and 5 from J, leaving 9 bases between them. The germline V gene has CDR1 MGHRA and CDR2 YSYEKL. The CDR3 DNA follows: TGCGCCAGCAGCCAAAACAGGGTTACTGAAGCTTTCTTT. This translates into CASSQNRVTEAFF.

The J gene is TRBJ2-2, the V gene TRBV7-8, with D possibly TRBD2 on 6 matching bases. The CDR3 runs 15 residues. In germline, CDR1 is SGHVS, CDR2 FQNEAQ. Deletions cut 4 bases from V and 6 bases from J, with 15 bases between. CDR3 residues: CASSSLSPGAGELFF. CDR3 nucleotide sequence: TGTGCCAGCAGCTCCCTATCACCGGGAGCCGGGGAGCTGTTTTTT.

This clonotype was observed many times. The chain carries TRBV7-2 and TRBJ2-3; 12 positions match TRBD2. Unmatched junction bases numbered 2, after V lost 3 bases and J lost 1 base. The CDR3 contains 16 residues. In germline, CDR1 is SGHTA, CDR2 FQGNSA. Here the CDR3 reads CASSLLAGGRTDTQYF. In nucleotides, the CDR3 is TGTGCCAGCAGCTTGCTAGCGGGGGGGCGCACAGATACGCAGTATTTT.

The gene calls are TRBV27 and TRBJ2-5; no reliable D call. V was clipped by 2 bases and J by 4 bases, with 11 bases between them. The germline V gene has CDR1 MNHEY and CDR2 SMNVEV (reference sequence). The CDR3 is 14 residues long. The CDR3 sequence is CASSLQGIRETQYF. The CDR3 region has the DNA TGTGCCAGCAGTTTACAAGGGATTCGAGAGACCCAGTACTTC.

The chain is built from TRBV28 and TRBJ1-5; tentative D call: TRBD1 (5 bases). Germline lookup yields CDR1 MDHEN and CDR2 SYDVKM. Trimming cost V 2 bases and J 9 bases, with 14 bases left between them. The CDR3 has 14 amino acids. The CDR3 loop reads CASSLRGSALPQHF. The CDR3, as DNA: TGTGCCAGCAGTTTAAGGGGATCGGCGTTGCCCCAGCATTTT.

V usage is TRBV7-2 and J usage is TRBJ2-2, with 10 nucleotides matching TRBD1. Germline V lookup: CDR1 SGHTA, CDR2 FQGNSA. The V and J ends lost 1 base and 1 base, in that order; junction bases with no gene match: 3. The CDR3 spans 17 residues. The chain's CDR3 is CASSLVGTGVNTGELFF. The CDR3 DNA sequence: TGTGCCAGCAGCTTAGTAGGGACAGGGGTGAACACCGGGGAGCTGTTTTTT. The whole variable domain, filled in from reference TRBV7-2 and TRBJ2-2, reads GAGVSQSPSNKVTEKGKDVELRCDPISGHTALYWYRQSLGQGLEFLIYFQGNSAPDKSGLPSDRFSAERTGGSVSTLTIQRTQQEDSAVYLCASSLVGTGVNTGELFFGEGSRLTVL.

This rearrangement joins TRBV20-1 to TRBJ2-7; D remains ambiguous. CDR3 length: 15 amino acids. CDR1 is DFQATT, CDR2 SNEGSKA, per germline (reference sequence). The germline V and J ends were trimmed by 2 bases and 3 bases, with 17 bases remaining between them. The CDR3: CSARRGFTTLYEQYF. CDR3 DNA: TGCAGTGCTAGACGAGGTTTCACTACTCTCTACGAGCAGTACTTC.

The table lists this clonotype with a few counts. The genes are TRBV12-3 or TRBV12-4 and TRBJ2-2; D unresolved. The V end was cut by 3 bases, the J end by 4 bases, with 12 bases between. CDR3 size: 15 residues. CDR3 loop: CASSFRQDPTGELFF. DNA of the CDR3: TGTGCCAGCAGTTTCCGGCAGGACCCCACCGGGGAGCTGTTTTTT.

This clonotype was counted only a few times. V usage is TRBV6-2 or TRBV6-3 and J usage is TRBJ2-1, with unresolved D. Germline V gene lookup returns CDR1 MNHEY and CDR2 SVGEGT. The CDR3 length is 12 residues. V was shortened by 4 bases and J by 7 bases, with 8 bases between the two germline ends. CDR3 amino acids: CASSWGVNEQFF. CDR3 DNA sequence: TGTGCCAGCAGTTGGGGTGTTAATGAGCAGTTCTTC.

This clonotype was counted between two and nine times. The chain links TRBV29-1 to TRBJ2-7, with D uncertain. This CDR3 region has 14 residues. Germline V gene lookup returns CDR1 SQVTM and CDR2 ANQGSEA. Trimming stripped 0 bases from V and 3 bases from J, with 12 bases between. The CDR3 protein is CSVEDPQELYEQYF. CDR3 nucleotides: TGCAGCGTTGAAGATCCGCAGGAACTCTACGAGCAGTACTTC.

The chain is built from TRBV3-1 and TRBJ2-7; D may be TRBD1 or TRBD2 (6 bases each). CDR1 LGHDT and CDR2 YNNKEL come from the germline V gene (reference sequence). The CDR3 runs to 15 residues. The V end was cut by 4 bases, the J end by 0 bases, with 13 bases between. The CDR3 loop reads CASSPLWGASYEQYF. The CDR3 bases are TGTGCCAGCAGCCCCCTTTGGGGGGCCTCCTACGAGCAGTACTTC.

Points on this clonotype: A junction boundary mismatches the germline segment, possibly from a read error. The rearrangement links TRBV7-9 to TRBJ2-5; 7 bases line up with TRBD2. Per the germline V gene, CDR1 is SEHNR and CDR2 is FQNEAQ (reference sequence). The length of the CDR3 is 13 residues. The CDR3 loop reads CACSLIAGETQYF. The CDR3 DNA is TGTGCCTGCAGCTTAATAGCGGGAGAGACCCAGTACTTC.

This clonotype was observed once. The CDR3 DNA follows: TGTGCCAGCAGCGGGACAGGGGAAGATACGCAGTATTTT. The encoded protein is CASSGTGEDTQYF. The V call is TRBV28, the J call TRBJ2-3; 10 bases are a match to TRBD1. The germline V gene encodes CDR1 MDHEN and CDR2 SYDVKM. Losses at the gene ends were 6 bases for V and 5 bases for J; bases not matched to a gene: 2. The CDR3 contains 13 residues.

In this sample, this clonotype turned up a few times. This sequence joins TRBV7-2 and TRBJ2-7; no clear D. Germline V gene lookup returns CDR1 SGHTA and CDR2 FQGNSA. The length of the CDR3 is 14 residues. The germline V and J ends were trimmed by 4 bases and 2 bases, with 12 bases remaining between them. CDR3 amino acids: CASSSGRLAYEQYF. CDR3 nucleotide sequence: TGTGCCAGCAGCTCGGGCAGGCTGGCCTACGAGCAGTACTTC.

In this sample, this clonotype turned up a few times. The chain has TRBV10-3 and TRBJ2-1; 7 nucleotides line up with TRBD1. Germline V lookup: CDR1 ENHRY, CDR2 SYGVKD. This CDR3 contains 13 residues. J gave up 8 bases and V 5 bases, and 6 bases lay outside the gene matches. CDR3 coding DNA: TGTGCCATCAGTAGCGACAGGGCATATGAGCAGTTCTTC. This codes for CAISSDRAYEQFF.

This rearrangement joins TRBV7-9 to TRBJ2-3, with 13 bases lining up with TRBD2. This CDR3 is 17 amino acids long. Germline V gene lookup returns CDR1 SEHNR and CDR2 FQNEAQ (reference sequence). The V segment lost 1 base and the J segment 6 bases; nucleotides outside the gene matches: 7. The CDR3 DNA reads as TGTGCCAGCAGCTTAGGGACTAGCGGGGGTTCGGGTGATACGCAGTATTTT. This encodes CASSLGTSGGSGDTQYF.

This clonotype has a single count. The chain joins TRBV4-2 to TRBJ2-1; D gene unclear. In germline, CDR1 is LGHNA, CDR2 YNFKEQ. With 4 bases removed from V and 6 bases from J, the gap between germline ends came to 10 bases. This CDR3 is 13 amino acids long. The CDR3 protein is CASSPRWGNEQFF. DNA of the CDR3: TGTGCCAGCAGCCCCAGGTGGGGCAATGAGCAGTTCTTC.

This clonotype has ten or more counts. The chain links TRBV5-1 to TRBJ2-1, with TRBD1 as a possible D gene (6 bases). Germline values: CDR1 SGHRS, CDR2 YFSETQ. Deletions cut 4 bases from V and 9 bases from J, with 26 bases between. The CDR3 has 17 residues. The CDR3 region has the DNA TGCGCCAGCAGCCGGAACCGGGACACCTACTACACGGGTGAGCAGTTCTTC. Protein sequence: CASSRNRDTYYTGEQFF.

The rearrangement joins TRBV18 to TRBJ1-2; D unclear. Germline CDR1 KGHSH, CDR2 LQKENI. The CDR3 extends over 14 amino acids. V was clipped by 5 bases and J by 0 bases, with 10 bases between them. The CDR3 loop is CASSEGTANYGYTF. As DNA, the CDR3 is TGTGCCAGCTCAGAGGGAACGGCTAACTATGGCTACACCTTC.

This clonotype was observed a handful of times. The J gene is TRBJ2-3, the V gene TRBV5-1; either TRBD1 or TRBD2 may fit D (5 bases each). Germline CDR1 SGHRS, CDR2 YFSETQ. The CDR3 runs to 17 residues. The germline V and J ends were trimmed by 0 bases and 2 bases, with 16 bases remaining between them. CDR3 region: CASSLGGVPISTDTQYF. CDR3 coding DNA: TGCGCCAGCAGCTTGGGAGGGGTCCCAATCTCCACAGATACGCAGTATTTT.

This clonotype has ten or more counts. The J gene is TRBJ2-5, the V gene TRBV12-3 or TRBV12-4; 12 bases are shared with TRBD2. The CDR3 contains 18 residues. V dropped 6 bases and J dropped 1; count of bases not matched to a gene: 12. The CDR3 protein is CASRSHSGTSGPQETQYF. The CDR3 DNA is TGTGCCAGCAGATCCCACTCCGGGACTAGCGGGCCCCAAGAGACCCAGTACTTC.

The chain combines TRBV28 with TRBJ2-5, with D perhaps matching TRBD1 (5 bases). In germline, CDR1 is MDHEN, CDR2 SYDVKM. This CDR3 region has 19 residues. V dropped 1 base and J dropped 2 bases, with 23 bases sitting between them. CDR3 sequence reads: CASSLLFPAQAGMQETQYF. CDR3 in DNA: TGTGCCAGCAGTTTATTGTTCCCTGCACAGGCAGGGATGCAAGAGACCCAGTACTTC.

The chain has TRBV20-1 and TRBJ2-5, with 11 bases identical to TRBD2. This CDR3 has 14 residues. CDR1 is DFQATT, CDR2 SNEGSKA, per germline (reference sequence). Unmatched junction bases numbered 4, after V lost 2 bases and J lost 5 bases. Written as DNA, the CDR3 is TGCAGTGCTAGAAAAATAGCGGGAGGGGAGACCCAGTACTTC. Its protein is CSARKIAGGETQYF.

This clonotype appeared a few times. The gene calls are TRBV4-3 and TRBJ2-7, with 8 nucleotides matching TRBD2. Trimming at V came to 6 bases and at J to 2 bases, leaving 9 bases not matched to a gene. There are 15 residues in the CDR3. The V gene's germline CDR1 is LGHNA and CDR2 YSLEER. DNA for the CDR3: TGCGCCAGCAGTCCGGGGGTAGCGGGGCCCTACGAGCAGTACTTC. It translates to CASSPGVAGPYEQYF.

For the CDR3, the DNA is TGTGCCAGCAGTTTATTCGGCGGGAACACCGGGGAGCTGTTTTTT. This encodes CASSLFGGNTGELFF. This chain joins TRBV12-3 or TRBV12-4 and TRBJ2-2; D unclear. V shed 2 bases and J shed 1 base, with 8 bases lying between them. The CDR3 contains 15 residues.

The rearrangement links TRBV7-8 to TRBJ1-5; 12 bases map to TRBD1. The J segment lost 7 bases and the V segment lost 4 bases, leaving 5 bases of the junction unmatched. The CDR3 consists of 15 residues. CDR1 SGHVS and CDR2 FQNEAQ come from the germline V gene. For the CDR3, the DNA is TGTGCCAGCAGCTCCCGGGACAGGGGGCCGCAGCCCCAGCATTTT. It yields the protein CASSSRDRGPQPQHF.

This clonotype has at least ten counts. The genes are TRBV12-3 or TRBV12-4 and TRBJ2-5, with D unresolved. There are 11 residues in the CDR3. V dropped 6 bases and J dropped 1 base, with 3 bases sitting between them. The chain's CDR3 is CASRIQETQYF. The CDR3 DNA follows: TGTGCCAGCAGGATCCAAGAGACCCAGTACTTC.

This clonotype has only a few counts. This chain uses TRBV20-1 with TRBJ2-5, with D perhaps TRBD2 (7 bases). The CDR3 has 14 residues. Germline CDR1 DFQATT, CDR2 SNEGSKA (reference sequence). Trimming shortened V by 5 bases and J by 13 bases, and 26 bases separated the two germline ends. The DNA for the CDR3 is TGCAGTGCTTATCCCGTGGGGGGGGGCCGGCCCAGGTACTTC. Encoded protein: CSAYPVGGGRPRYF.

This clonotype has at least ten counts. The gene calls are TRBV4-2 and TRBJ2-7, with TRBD2 as a possible D gene (6 bases). This CDR3 comprises 15 residues. V shed 4 bases and J shed 6 bases, with 19 bases lying between them. CDR1 is LGHNA and CDR2 is YNFKEQ in the germline V gene. The chain's CDR3 is CASSRLTSRPLEQYF. Written as DNA, the CDR3 is TGTGCCAGCAGCCGCCTTACTAGCCGTCCCCTCGAGCAGTACTTC.